The 14 T cell receptor beta chains below all came from one sample that was sequenced in a study of cytomegalovirus exposure and HLA in healthy donors. The PCR was carried out with 60 Vbeta primers and 13 Jbeta primers. TCRdb's copy holds only in-frame clones and misses some; the assay was immunoSEQ multiplex PCR. Of 150,000 to 200,000 clones in the sample, over 60% are singletons; the top ten hold around 0.99%. Source material: PBMCs. These receptor sequences come from a woman aged 40 to 55 in good health and CMV-seronegative.

The chain uses TRBV9 and TRBJ2-5; tentatively, D is TRBD2 (5 bases). This CDR3 spans 15 amino acids. Trimming removed 0 bases from V and 5 bases from J, with 14 bases in between. Germline V gene lookup returns CDR1 SGDLS and CDR2 YYNGEE. The CDR3 sequence: CASSVAGSNMETQYF. The DNA of the CDR3 is TGTGCCAGCAGCGTAGCTGGGAGTAATATGGAGACCCAGTACTTC.

The rearrangement uses TRBV30 and TRBJ1-2, with D maybe TRBD1 (6 bases). V was clipped by 4 bases and J by 2 bases, with 20 bases between them. The CDR3 is made up of 16 amino acids. Germline V lookup: CDR1 GTSNPN, CDR2 SVGIG (reference sequence). The CDR3, as DNA: TGTGCCTGGATGGCCAGGACAGAGACTCGGAACTATGGCTACACCTTC. As protein: CAWMARTETRNYGYTF. The whole variable domain, filled in from reference TRBV30 and TRBJ1-2, reads SQTIHQWPATLVQPVGSPLSLECTVEGTSNPNLYWYRQAAGRGLQLLFYSVGIGQISSEVPQNLSASRPQDRQFILSSKKLLLSDSGFYLCAWMARTETRNYGYTFGSGTRLTVV.

This clone was picked up a small number of times. V gene TRBV29-1 combines with J gene TRBJ1-2; TRBD1 agrees at 10 bases. Looked up from germline, CDR1 is SQVTM and CDR2 is ANQGSEA. Losses at the gene ends were 5 bases for V and 5 bases for J; bases not matched to a gene: 8. This CDR3 region has 14 residues. The CDR3 reads CSVYSGTGDYGYTF. CDR3 nucleotides: TGCAGCGTTTATTCCGGGACAGGGGATTATGGCTACACCTTC. The full variable domain, rest sourced from reference TRBV29-1 and TRBJ1-2, is SAVISQKPSRDICQRGTSLTIQCQVDSQVTMMFWYRQQPGQSLTLIATANQGSEATYESGFVIDKFPISRPNLTFSTLTVSNMSPEDSSIYLCSVYSGTGDYGYTFGSGTRLTVV.

This rearrangement joins TRBV7-3 to TRBJ2-1; D gene uncertain. Trimming took 2 bases from V and 6 from J, leaving 5 bases between them. This CDR3 region has 12 residues. From germline, CDR1 is SGHTA and CDR2 FQGTGA. CDR3 bases: TGTGCCAGCAGCTTACAGGCCAATGAGCAGTTCTTC. As protein: CASSLQANEQFF.

The chain couples TRBV19 to TRBJ2-3; 7 nucleotides line up with TRBD2. From germline, CDR1 is LNHDA and CDR2 SQIVND (reference sequence). The CDR3 length is 14 residues. V lost 6 bases and J lost 4; bases outside the gene matches: 7. The CDR3 spells CASSSREGSDTQYF. The DNA for the CDR3 is TGTGCCAGTAGCTCTAGGGAGGGTTCAGATACGCAGTATTTT.

The chain joins TRBV6-5 to TRBJ2-7; 7 bases agree with TRBD2. CDR1 and CDR2 from the germline V gene are MNHEY and SVGAGI. V dropped 5 bases and J dropped 7; count of bases not matched to a gene: 11. This CDR3 has 14 residues. CDR3 loop: CASSTGVAGAEQYV. Written as DNA, the CDR3 is TGTGCCAGCAGTACCGGGGTAGCGGGTGCGGAGCAGTACGTC.

The chain couples TRBV6-5 to TRBJ2-5; tentative D call: TRBD1 (5 bases). CDR3 size: 15 residues. The V end was cut by 2 bases, the J end by 4 bases, with 14 bases between. Per the germline V gene, CDR1 is MNHEY and CDR2 is SVGAGI. CDR3 sequence (DNA): TGTGCCAGCAGTTACGATGGGGCAACCCCAGAGACCCAGTACTTC. Translation gives CASSYDGATPETQYF.

The chain recombines TRBV19 with TRBJ2-2; D uncertain. V was clipped by 0 bases and J by 3 bases, with 5 bases between them. Per germline, CDR1 LNHDA and CDR2 SQIVND (reference sequence). This CDR3 region has 14 residues. CDR3 region: CASSIDRHTGELFF. CDR3 nucleotide sequence: TGTGCCAGTAGTATAGACAGGCACACCGGGGAGCTGTTTTTT.

DNA of the CDR3: TGTGCCAGCAGTGGGGACAGGGGGACTGGAAACACCATATATTTT. Amino acid sequence: CASSGDRGTGNTIYF. The genes are TRBV6-1 and TRBJ1-3; TRBD1 matches at 11 bases. The CDR3 length is 15 residues. In germline, CDR1 is MNHNS, CDR2 SASEGT. The trim removed 4 bases at V and 2 bases at J, leaving 1 base unmatched.

V gene TRBV6-1 combines with J gene TRBJ1-2; no clear D. This CDR3 has 13 residues. V gave up 2 bases and J gave up 6 bases, with 10 bases separating them. Germline assignment: CDR1 MNHNS and CDR2 SASEGT. The CDR3 reads CASSENYDDGYTF. CDR3 DNA sequence: TGTGCCAGCAGTGAAAACTATGATGATGGCTACACCTTC.

The chain combines TRBV18 with TRBJ1-5; TRBD1 matches 10 bases. The junction had 2 bases not matched to a gene; V was cut back by 2 bases and J by 10 bases. The CDR3 loop spans 13 amino acids. Germline V lookup: CDR1 KGHSH, CDR2 LQKENI. The CDR3 here is CASSPGTGEPQHF. The CDR3 DNA follows: TGTGCCAGCTCACCAGGGACAGGGGAACCCCAGCATTTT. Filled out from reference TRBV18 and TRBJ1-5, the complete variable domain reads NAGVMQNPRHLVRRRGQEARLRCSPMKGHSHVYWYRQLPEEGLKFMVYLQKENIIDESGMPKERFSAEFPKEGPSILRIQQVVRGDSAAYFCASSPGTGEPQHFGDGTRLSIL.

Here the CDR3 reads CASSLAEGGHNEQYF. CDR3 nucleotide sequence: TGTGCCAGCAGCTTAGCGGAAGGAGGGCACAACGAGCAGTACTTC. This chain connects TRBV7-8 to TRBJ2-7, with D tentatively TRBD2 (6 bases). CDR1 and CDR2 from the germline V gene are SGHVS and FQNEAQ. The CDR3 is made up of 15 amino acids. Deletions cut 0 bases from V and 5 bases from J, with 14 bases between. Complete variable domain (other parts from reference TRBV7-8 and TRBJ2-7): GAGVSQSPRYKVAKRGQDVALRCDPISGHVSLFWYQQALGQGPEFLTYFQNEAQLDKSGLPSDRFFAERPEGSVSTLKIQRTQQEDSAVYLCASSLAEGGHNEQYFGPGTRLTVT.

The chain combines TRBV29-1 with TRBJ1-3; D perhaps matches TRBD1 (6 bases). The germline V gene encodes CDR1 SQVTM and CDR2 ANQGSEA. The CDR3 loop spans 13 amino acids. Trimming cost V 4 bases and J 5 bases, with 12 bases left between them. The CDR3 DNA reads TGCAGCGTTGGCGGACAGAGCAGAAACACCATATATTTT. As protein: CSVGGQSRNTIYF.

This rearrangement joins TRBV12-5 to TRBJ2-2; a weak D match, TRBD1 (5 bases). Trimming took 4 bases from V and 6 from J, leaving 9 bases between them. The germline gives CDR1 LGHNT, CDR2 FRNRAP. This CDR3 has 13 amino acids. The CDR3 spells CASGYQGAGELFF. Written as DNA, the CDR3 is TGTGCTAGTGGTTACCAGGGTGCCGGGGAGCTGTTTTTT.